This TCR beta chain was sequenced in a study of shared clonotypes between healthy human individuals. Background on the study: Each donor had three CD4 naive, three CD4 memory, two CD8 naive and one CD8 memory plate. The study's findings and limits: Sampling involved blood alone; tissue repertoires likely differ.

The assay was immunoSEQ multiplex PCR, and TCRdb's table has in-frame clones only and misses some. The sample lists under 2,000,000 clones; 85% to 95% were seen once. Turning to this clone: Its specificity is unknown.

The naive CD8 fraction comprised CD45RO-negative cells positively selected for CCR7 and excluded terminally differentiated effector memory CD45RA+ cells. Germline loops: CDR1 MGHRA, CDR2 YSYEKL. The CDR3 loop spans 13 amino acids. Between the trimmed V and J ends, which lost 5 bases and 5 bases, there was a span of 12 bases. Sequences were obtained from naive CD8+ T cells sorted from blood. The J gene is TRBJ2-5, the V gene TRBV4-1, with D uncertain. The TCR comes from a man aged 18 to 29 in good health. The DNA of the CDR3 is TGCGCCAGCAGCGTCCAGTCCGGGGAGACCCAGTACTTC. Translation: CASSVQSGETQYF.